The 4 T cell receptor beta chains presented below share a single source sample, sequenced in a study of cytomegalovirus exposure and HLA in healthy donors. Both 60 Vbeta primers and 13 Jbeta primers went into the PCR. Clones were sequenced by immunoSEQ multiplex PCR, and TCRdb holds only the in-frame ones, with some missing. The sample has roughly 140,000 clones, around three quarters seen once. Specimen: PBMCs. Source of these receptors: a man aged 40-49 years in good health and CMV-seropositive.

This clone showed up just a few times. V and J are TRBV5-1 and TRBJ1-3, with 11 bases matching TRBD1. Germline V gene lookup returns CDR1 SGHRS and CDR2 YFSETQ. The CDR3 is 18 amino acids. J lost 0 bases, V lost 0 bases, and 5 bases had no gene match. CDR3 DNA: TGCGCCAGCAGCTTGGGGACAGGGGGCGGCCTCTCTGGAAACACCATATATTTT. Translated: CASSLGTGGGLSGNTIYF.

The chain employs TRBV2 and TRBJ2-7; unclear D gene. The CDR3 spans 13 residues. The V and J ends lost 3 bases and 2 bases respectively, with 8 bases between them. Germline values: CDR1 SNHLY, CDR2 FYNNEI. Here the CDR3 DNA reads TGTGCCAGCAGTGATGTTGGAGCCTACGAGCAGTACTTC. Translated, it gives CASSDVGAYEQYF.

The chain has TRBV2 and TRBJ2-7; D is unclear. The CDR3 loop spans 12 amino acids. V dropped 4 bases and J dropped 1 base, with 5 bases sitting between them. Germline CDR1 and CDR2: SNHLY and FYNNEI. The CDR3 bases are TGTGCCAGCAGTGCACGGTCCTACGAGCAGTACTTC. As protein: CASSARSYEQYF.

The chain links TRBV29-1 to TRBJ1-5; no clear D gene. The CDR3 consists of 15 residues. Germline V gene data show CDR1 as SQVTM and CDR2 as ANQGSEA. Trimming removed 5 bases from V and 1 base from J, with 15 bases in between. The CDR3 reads CSVNMGGGSNQPQHF. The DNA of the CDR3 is TGCAGCGTTAATATGGGAGGCGGGAGCAATCAGCCCCAGCATTTT.